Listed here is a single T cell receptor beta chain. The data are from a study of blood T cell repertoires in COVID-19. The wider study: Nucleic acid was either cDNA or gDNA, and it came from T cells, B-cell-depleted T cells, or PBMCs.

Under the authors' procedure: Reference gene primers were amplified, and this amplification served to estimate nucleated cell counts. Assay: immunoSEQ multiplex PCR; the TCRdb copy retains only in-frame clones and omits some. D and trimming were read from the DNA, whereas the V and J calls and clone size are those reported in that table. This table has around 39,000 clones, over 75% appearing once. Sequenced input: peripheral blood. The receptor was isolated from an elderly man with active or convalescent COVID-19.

DNA for the CDR3: TGTGCCAGCACCAAAACGGACAGGGTGTATGTCGAGCAGTACTTC. It yields the protein CASTKTDRVYVEQYF. The gene calls are TRBV21-1 and TRBJ2-7; the D call of TRBD1 is as the table states it, not checked on the DNA. TRBV21-1 represents a pseudogene. The CDR3 is 15 residues long.